The present TCR beta chain was sequenced within a study of blood T cell repertoires in COVID-19. Study information: Nucleic acid was either cDNA or gDNA, and it came from T cells, B-cell-depleted T cells, or PBMCs.

From germline, CDR1 is SGHRS and CDR2 YFSETQ. CDR3 length: 15 amino acids. V lost 2 bases to trimming and J lost 4 bases, with 15 bases between them. Here immunoSEQ multiplex PCR was the method, and the copy in TCRdb shows in-frame clones only, minus some. Seen here are roughly 68,000 clones, around 88% observed once, and the top ten hold 5.5% to 7%. J is TRBJ1-2 and V is TRBV5-1; D perhaps matches TRBD1 (6 bases). The receptor comes from a woman in her 70s with acute or convalescent COVID-19. The sample taken for sequencing was peripheral blood. Here the CDR3 DNA reads TGCGCCAGCAGCTTCCTGACAGGCGGAGGCTATGGCTACACCTTC. It codes for CASSFLTGGGYGYTF.